A single sample is the source of the 14 T cell receptor beta chains below, sequenced in a study of molecular identifiers for immune sequencing clone quantification. TCRdb analysed the PCR reads with MiXCR anew, one entry per CDR3 protein. The sample contains approximately 500,000 distinct CDR3 sequences, 20% to 25% of which appear only once. Sequencing was carried out using naive CD8+ T cells from blood, with Jurkat cell RNA spiked in. Subset denoted: FACS-sorted CD8+CD4-CCR7+CD45RA+ naive T cells. The receptors derive from a human donor in good health. Some libraries in this study had Jurkat cell RNA spiked in.

In this sample, this clonotype turned up many times. The chain employs TRBV30 and TRBJ2-7; no firm D call. Looked up from germline, CDR1 is GTSNPN and CDR2 is SVGIG (reference sequence). V lost 0 bases and J lost 3, with 3 bases in between. CDR3 length: 11 residues. CDR3 sequence reads: CAWSVLYEQYF. CDR3 DNA sequence: TGTGCCTGGAGTGTACTCTACGAGCAGTACTTC. The entire variable domain, with the rest obtained from reference TRBV30 and TRBJ2-7, is as follows: SQTIHQWPATLVQPVGSPLSLECTVEGTSNPNLYWYRQAAGRGLQLLFYSVGIGQISSEVPQNLSASRPQDRQFILSSKKLLLSDSGFYLCAWSVLYEQYFGPGTRLTVT.

As regards this clonotype: A clone one base away is much larger, so this may be a read error. This sequence joins TRBV20-1 and TRBJ1-1, with 8 bases fitting TRBD1. Trimming cost V 2 bases and J 5 bases; bases outside gene matches: 7. Germline-derived CDR1 and CDR2 are DFQATT and SNEGSKA (reference sequence). CDR3 length equals 14 residues. The CDR3 DNA sequence: TGCAGTGCTAGAAGGACAGGGTGGGGAACTGAAGCTTTCTTT. It yields the protein CSARRTGWGTEAFF.

Worth noting for this clonotype: Mismatch with germline at one junction end may stem from a read error. J is TRBJ1-1 and V is TRBV27, with a tentative D call TRBD1 (6 bases). Germline values: CDR1 MNHEY, CDR2 SMNVEV (reference sequence). This CDR3 comprises 17 residues. The CDR3 spells CASGLTFLGGIGGEAFF. The CDR3 DNA reads as TGTGCCAGCGGTTTAACGTTCTTAGGGGGGATTGGAGGTGAAGCTTTCTTT.

This clonotype showed up many times. This chain connects TRBV7-2 to TRBJ2-7; tentative D call: TRBD2 (5 bases). Trimming removed 4 bases at V and 7 bases at J, with 20 bases between. The CDR3 consists of 15 residues. CDR1 SGHTA and CDR2 FQGNSA come from the germline V gene. In nucleotides, the CDR3 is TGTGCCAGCAGCTCGGACGTCGGTTCGGGGTGGGAGCAGTACTTC. Translation: CASSSDVGSGWEQYF.

In the case of this clonotype: Mismatch with germline at one junction end may stem from a read error. The rearrangement links TRBV24-1 to TRBJ2-3, with D hard to call. Germline V CDR1 and CDR2: KGHDR, SFDVKD. CDR3 length equals 12 residues. In DNA, the CDR3 is TGTGCCACCGGTGATTGGTCAGATACGCAGTATTTT. Protein product: CATGDWSDTQYF.

The chain links TRBV12-3 or TRBV12-4 to TRBJ2-1; 10 positions agree with TRBD1. V lost 9 bases to trimming and J lost 8 bases; unmatched junction nucleotides: 10. This CDR3 has 14 residues. Here the CDR3 reads CASISGTGVDEQFF. CDR3 DNA: TGTGCCAGTATTAGTGGGACAGGGGTCGATGAGCAGTTCTTC.

This clonotype was recorded a few times. The V and J genes are TRBV7-2 and TRBJ2-1, with 9 positions matching TRBD2. The germline CDR1 and CDR2 sequences are SGHTA and FQGNSA. With V trimmed by 4 bases and J by 6 bases, 4 bases remained unmatched. This CDR3 region has 14 residues. DNA of the CDR3: TGTGCCAGCAGCTCGTGGGGACTAGCCAATGAGCAGTTCTTC. Translating gives CASSSWGLANEQFF. Combining the CDR3 with reference TRBV7-2 and TRBJ2-1 gives the whole variable domain GAGVSQSPSNKVTEKGKDVELRCDPISGHTALYWYRQSLGQGLEFLIYFQGNSAPDKSGLPSDRFSAERTGGSVSTLTIQRTQQEDSAVYLCASSSWGLANEQFFGPGTRLTVL.

This clonotype appeared a few times. The rearrangement uses TRBV27 and TRBJ1-1, with D tentatively TRBD1 (5 bases). This CDR3 is built from 14 residues. The ends were cut back, 0 bases at V and 4 bases at J, with 9 bases in the middle. CDR1 is MNHEY and CDR2 is SMNVEV in the germline V gene (reference sequence). CDR3 residues: CASSLSGAPTEAFF. CDR3 nucleotides: TGTGCCAGCAGTTTATCTGGGGCCCCCACTGAAGCTTTCTTT.

About this clonotype: Being one base from a much bigger clone, this may be a read error. This chain connects TRBV20-1 to TRBJ2-7, with unresolved D. CDR3 length: 12 amino acids. Germline V gene sequence: CDR1 DFQATT, CDR2 SNEGSKA (reference sequence). This chain's CDR3 is CSARAHSYEQHF. CDR3 sequence (DNA): TGCAGTGCTAGAGCCCACTCCTACGAGCAGCACTTC.

There are many counts of this clonotype. The genes are TRBV6-2 or TRBV6-3 and TRBJ2-3; a possible D gene is TRBD2 (6 bases). V shed 7 bases and J shed 4 bases, with 18 bases lying between them. This CDR3 has 15 residues. Looked up from germline, CDR1 is MNHEY and CDR2 is SVGEGT. The CDR3 sequence: CASTTGEEGPDTQYF. CDR3 coding DNA: TGTGCCAGCACCACGGGGGAGGAGGGCCCAGATACGCAGTATTTT.

This clonotype was recorded many times. The rearrangement joins TRBV12-3 or TRBV12-4 to TRBJ2-3; D possibly corresponds to TRBD2 (6 bases). This CDR3 is built from 16 residues. V dropped 5 bases and J dropped 0 bases, with 15 bases sitting between them. This CDR3 reads CASSHLARPSTDTQYF. CDR3 nucleotide sequence: TGTGCCAGCAGTCACCTAGCGAGGCCTAGCACAGATACGCAGTATTTT.

This clonotype has just a few counts. The chain couples TRBV28 to TRBJ2-7, with a tentative D call TRBD2 (5 bases). This CDR3 comprises 13 residues. The germline V gene encodes CDR1 MDHEN and CDR2 SYDVKM. Trimming left V 2 bases short and J 3 bases short, with 8 bases between. The CDR3 DNA sequence: TGTGCCAGCAGTTTACGGGATAACTACGAGCAGTACTTC. Protein sequence: CASSLRDNYEQYF.

In the case of this clonotype: A much larger clonotype is one base distant, so this may be a read error. The V call is TRBV7-9, the J call TRBJ2-7, with D perhaps matching TRBD2 (6 bases). Trimming stripped 5 bases from V and 0 bases from J, with 14 bases between. This CDR3 has 15 residues. CDR1 and CDR2 (germline): SEHNR, FQNEAQ (reference sequence). The CDR3 spells CASSGGGKSSYEQYF. The DNA of the CDR3 is TGTGCCAGCAGCGGTGGGGGGAAGTCCTCCTACGAGCAGTACTTC.

This clonotype was observed at least ten times. V is TRBV12-3 or TRBV12-4 and J is TRBJ2-7; no definite D call. This CDR3 comprises 12 residues. V was trimmed by 8 bases and J by 0 bases, leaving 8 bases between them. CDR3 amino acids: CASRRSSYEQYF. For the CDR3, the DNA is TGTGCCAGCCGAAGAAGCTCCTACGAGCAGTACTTC.